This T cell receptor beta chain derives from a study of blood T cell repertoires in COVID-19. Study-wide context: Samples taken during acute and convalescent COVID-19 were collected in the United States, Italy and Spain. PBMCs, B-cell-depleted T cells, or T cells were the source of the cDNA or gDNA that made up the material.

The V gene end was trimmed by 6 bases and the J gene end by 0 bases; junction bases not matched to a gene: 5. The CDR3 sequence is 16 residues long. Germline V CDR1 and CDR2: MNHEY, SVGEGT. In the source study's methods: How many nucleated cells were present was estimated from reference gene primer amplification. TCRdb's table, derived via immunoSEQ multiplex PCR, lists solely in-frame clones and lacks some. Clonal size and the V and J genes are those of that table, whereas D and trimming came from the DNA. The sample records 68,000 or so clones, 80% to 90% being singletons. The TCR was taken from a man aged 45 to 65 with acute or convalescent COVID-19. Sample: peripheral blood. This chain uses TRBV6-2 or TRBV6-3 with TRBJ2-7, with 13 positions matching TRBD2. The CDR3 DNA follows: TGTGCCAGCAGCCCCGGGACTAGCGGGAACTCCTACGAGCAGTACTTC. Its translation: CASSPGTSGNSYEQYF.